The 14 T cell receptor beta chains below come from one sample, sequenced in a study of blood T cell repertoires in COVID-19. Sequencing was performed with immunoSEQ multiplex PCR; in TCRdb, only in-frame clones are kept and a portion is missing. The repertoire holds approximately 230,000 clones, more than 65% seen once, with about 4% in the top ten. Sequences were obtained from peripheral blood. The receptors were sampled from a woman aged 35 to 49 with active or convalescent COVID-19.

The chain couples TRBV6-1 to TRBJ2-3; 10 bases line up with TRBD1. The CDR3 is 16 residues long. V shed 4 bases and J 0 bases; nucleotides not matched to a gene: 4. Germline CDR1 reads MNHNS; CDR2 reads SASEGT. Here the CDR3 DNA reads TGTGCCAGCAGTGCTGGGACAGGGGTAAGCACAGATACGCAGTATTTT. It is translated as CASSAGTGVSTDTQYF.

The chain has TRBV7-3 and TRBJ2-3; possibly TRBD2 for D (6 bases). Germline CDR1 SGHTA, CDR2 FQGTGA. Trimming pared 3 bases from V and 6 bases from J, leaving 16 bases between. The CDR3 contains 15 residues. CDR3 nucleotide sequence: TGTGCCAGCAGCTTGGGAGGACCAATCACGGATACGCAGTATTTT. Translating it yields CASSLGGPITDTQYF.

Concerning this clone: Other DNA sequences in the sample encode the same CDR3. CDR3 bases: TGTGCCAGCAGCCCGACAGGGAACACTGAAGCTTTCTTT. Translating gives CASSPTGNTEAFF. The chain uses TRBV2 and TRBJ1-1; maybe TRBD1 (6 bases). The V end was cut by 6 bases, the J end by 1 base, with 9 bases between. Germline V lookup: CDR1 SNHLY, CDR2 FYNNEI. CDR3 length equals 13 residues. The variable domain in full, with the rest retrieved from reference TRBV2 and TRBJ1-1, is EPEVTQTPSHQVTQMGQEVILRCVPISNHLYFYWYRQILGQKVEFLVSFYNNEISEKSEIFDDQFSVERPDGSNFTLKIRSTKLEDSAMYFCASSPTGNTEAFFGQGTRLTVV.

The rearrangement uses TRBV7-9 and TRBJ1-1; D remains unclear. The CDR3 extends over 13 amino acids. Germline lookup yields CDR1 SEHNR and CDR2 FQNEAQ (reference sequence). V lost 5 bases and J lost 3, with 10 bases in between. The CDR3 region has the DNA TGTGCCAGCAGCCGAGGGCCGTACACTGAAGCTTTCTTT. Amino acids: CASSRGPYTEAFF.

This chain connects TRBV30 to TRBJ1-5, with a possible D match to TRBD1 (6 bases). Per the germline V gene, CDR1 is GTSNPN and CDR2 is SVGIG (reference sequence). Trimming left V 4 bases short and J 6 bases short, with 13 bases between. The CDR3 runs 13 residues. CDR3 coding DNA: TGTGCCTGGAATCTACAGGGTTCTCAGCCCCAGCATTTT. This codes for CAWNLQGSQPQHF.

For the CDR3, the DNA is TGTGCCAGCTCCATCGGGGGGCGAGGGAACACTGAAGCTTTCTTT. Its protein product is CASSIGGRGNTEAFF. This chain uses TRBV18 with TRBJ1-1; a weak D match, TRBD1 (6 bases). The CDR3 extends over 15 amino acids. V was clipped by 6 bases and J by 1 base, with 15 bases between them. Looked up from germline, CDR1 is KGHSH and CDR2 is LQKENI.

This rearrangement joins TRBV27 to TRBJ2-2; 10 nucleotides match TRBD1. Trimming cost V 0 bases and J 7 bases; bases outside gene matches: 5. This CDR3 is 16 amino acids long. The germline CDR1 and CDR2 sequences are MNHEY and SMNVEV (reference sequence). CDR3 coding DNA: TGTGCCAGCAGTTTATCCGGGACAGGGGTTAGCGGGGAGCTGTTTTTT. Translated: CASSLSGTGVSGELFF.

This clone was seen a handful of times. The chain carries TRBV18 and TRBJ2-3; TRBD1 might be the D (5 bases). In germline, CDR1 is KGHSH, CDR2 LQKENI. This CDR3 spans 15 amino acids. V shed 3 bases and J shed 1 base, with 11 bases lying between them. The CDR3 DNA reads as TGTGCCAGCTCACCTCCCAGGGTCGGCACAGATACGCAGTATTTT. Amino acids: CASSPPRVGTDTQYF.

The rearrangement uses TRBV30 and TRBJ2-1; possibly TRBD2 for D (5 bases). The germline V and J ends were trimmed by 3 bases and 7 bases, with 16 bases remaining between them. The length of the CDR3 is 14 residues. The V gene's germline CDR1 is GTSNPN and CDR2 SVGIG (reference sequence). Here the CDR3 DNA reads TGTGCCTGGAGGGCCCGGGGTCCTGGGAATGAGCAGTTCTTC. Its protein product is CAWRARGPGNEQFF.

The CDR3 DNA reads TGTGCCAGCAGCGTAGGGAGCGGGGGGGCCGTTTACGAGCAGTACTTC. Its protein is CASSVGSGGAVYEQYF. The chain recombines TRBV9 with TRBJ2-7; 10 bases are shared with TRBD2. V shed 0 bases and J 4 bases; nucleotides not matched to a gene: 7. CDR3 length: 16 amino acids. The V gene's germline CDR1 is SGDLS and CDR2 YYNGEE.

The chain is built from TRBV6-5 and TRBJ1-6; maybe TRBD1 (5 bases). Germline V gene sequence: CDR1 MNHEY, CDR2 SVGAGI. The V gene lost 0 bases and the J gene lost 1 base, with 7 bases spanning the gap. The CDR3 sequence is 16 residues long. The CDR3 reads CASSYSKGSYNSPLHF. CDR3 sequence (DNA): TGTGCCAGCAGTTACTCGAAGGGGTCCTATAATTCACCCCTCCACTTT.

The rearrangement uses TRBV11-3 and TRBJ1-2; 7 bases are a match to TRBD1. CDR3 length equals 12 residues. With 5 bases clipped from V and 6 bases from J, the junction kept 3 bases outside the gene matches. Germline V gene sequence: CDR1 SGHNT, CDR2 YENEEA. The CDR3 nucleotides are TGTGCCAGCAGCCCCACAGGGGATGGCTACACCTTC. Translated, it gives CASSPTGDGYTF.

The V and J genes are TRBV28 and TRBJ1-4; D unresolved. The V gene lost 6 bases and the J gene lost 10 bases, with 21 bases spanning the gap. Germline loops: CDR1 MDHEN, CDR2 SYDVKM. The CDR3 contains 15 residues. The CDR3 DNA sequence: TGTGCCAGCAGCCGTGCGGCAGTGCCTTATGTAAAACTGTTTTTT. Amino acids: CASSRAAVPYVKLFF.

The chain is built from TRBV5-4 and TRBJ1-2; 8 bases fit TRBD1. The CDR3 runs 14 residues. The germline CDR1 and CDR2 sequences are SGHNT and YYREEE (reference sequence). The junction had 4 bases not matched to a gene; V was cut back by 0 bases and J by 6 bases. The CDR3 spells CASSLAGQGHGYTF. DNA of the CDR3: TGTGCCAGCAGCTTGGCCGGACAGGGACATGGCTACACCTTC. Full variable domain (remainder filled in from reference TRBV5-4 and TRBJ1-2): ETGVTQSPTHLIKTRGQQVTLRCSSQSGHNTVSWYQQALGQGPQFIFQYYREEENGRGNFPPRFSGLQFPNYSSELNVNALELDDSALYLCASSLAGQGHGYTFGSGTRLTVV.